What follows describes a single TCR beta chain. Its antigen is unidentified. These data belong to a study of cytomegalovirus exposure and HLA in healthy donors. Notes on the study in general: The classifier, whose performance was assessed in both the original and validation cohorts, reportedly diagnosed cytomegalovirus status with high specificity and sensitivity.

PCR used 60 Vbeta primers and 13 Jbeta primers. Assay used: immunoSEQ multiplex PCR; TCRdb lists only in-frame clones, some missing. The data hold about 98,000 clones, with about 83% observed a single time. V dropped 3 bases and J dropped 3 bases, with 13 bases sitting between them. This CDR3 contains 15 residues. The receptor was derived from a man between 60 and 75 years old in good health and CMV-seropositive. V is TRBV23-1 and J is TRBJ2-3, with D possibly being TRBD1 (6 bases). TRBV23-1 is annotated as an ORF whose role is uncertain. The material sequenced was PBMCs. In DNA form, the CDR3 reads TGCGCCAGCAGTCAGGGACAAGGGCGGACAGATACGCAGTATTTT. The encoded protein is CASSQGQGRTDTQYF.